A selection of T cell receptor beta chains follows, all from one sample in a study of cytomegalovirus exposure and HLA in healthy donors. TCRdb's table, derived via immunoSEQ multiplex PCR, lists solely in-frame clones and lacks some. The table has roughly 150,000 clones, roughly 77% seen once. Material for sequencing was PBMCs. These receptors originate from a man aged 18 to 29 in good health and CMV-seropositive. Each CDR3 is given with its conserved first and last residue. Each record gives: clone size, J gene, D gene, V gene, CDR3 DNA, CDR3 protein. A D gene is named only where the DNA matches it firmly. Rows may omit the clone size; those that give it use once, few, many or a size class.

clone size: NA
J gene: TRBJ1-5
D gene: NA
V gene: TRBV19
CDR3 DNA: TGTGCCAGTAGTATAGGGCCAGGGGATCAGCCCCAGCATTTT
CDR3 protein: CASSIGPGDQPQHF

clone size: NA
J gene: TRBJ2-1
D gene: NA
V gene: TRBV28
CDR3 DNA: TGTGCCAGCAGTTCCCTTCTATCCTACAATGAGCAGTTCTTC
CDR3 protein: CASSSLLSYNEQFF

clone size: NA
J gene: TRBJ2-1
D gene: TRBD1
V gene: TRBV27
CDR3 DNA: TGTGCCAGCAGTTTAATCGGACAGGGAATATATGAGCAGTTCTTC
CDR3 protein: CASSLIGQGIYEQFF

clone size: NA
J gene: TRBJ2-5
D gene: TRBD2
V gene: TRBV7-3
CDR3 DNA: TGTGCCAGCAGCTTAATAGCGGGGGGGCTCGAGACCCAGTACTTC
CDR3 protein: CASSLIAGGLETQYF

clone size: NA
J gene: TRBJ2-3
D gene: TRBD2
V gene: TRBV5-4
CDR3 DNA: TGTGCCAGCAGTCCGGGGGGAACTAACACAGATACGCAGTATTTT
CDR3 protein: CASSPGGTNTDTQYF

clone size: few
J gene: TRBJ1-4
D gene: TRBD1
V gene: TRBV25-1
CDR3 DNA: TGTGCCAGCAGTGACTCAGGGGGCGAGGGAGAAAAACTGTTTTTT
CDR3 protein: CASSDSGGEGEKLFF

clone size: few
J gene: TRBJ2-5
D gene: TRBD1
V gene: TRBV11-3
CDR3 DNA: TGTGCCAGCAGCTTCACTCACCCCTTTACGACAGGGCGAGGAGAGACCCAGTACTTC
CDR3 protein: CASSFTHPFTTGRGETQYF

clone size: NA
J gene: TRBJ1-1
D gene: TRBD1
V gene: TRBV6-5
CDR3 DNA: TGTGCCAGCAGGAAAAGGACAGGGCGGACTGAAGCTTTCTTT
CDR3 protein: CASRKRTGRTEAFF

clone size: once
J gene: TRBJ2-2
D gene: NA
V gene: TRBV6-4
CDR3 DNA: TGTGCCAGCAGTGGATCTGTCGGAGGGACCGGGGAGCTGTTTTTT
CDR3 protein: CASSGSVGGTGELFF

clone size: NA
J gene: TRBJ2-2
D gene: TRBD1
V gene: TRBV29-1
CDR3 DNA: TGCAGCGTACTGACAGGGGTCAACACCGGGGAGCTGTTTTTT
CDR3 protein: CSVLTGVNTGELFF

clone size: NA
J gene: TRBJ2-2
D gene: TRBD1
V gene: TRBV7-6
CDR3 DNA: TGTGCCAGCAGCCGAACCCTCCTAGGACAGGGGGGCACCGGGGAGCTGTTTTTT
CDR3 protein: CASSRTLLGQGGTGELFF

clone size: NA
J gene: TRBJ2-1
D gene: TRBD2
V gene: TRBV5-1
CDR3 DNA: TGCGCCAGCAGCCGAGCGGGGGAGCCCTACAATGAGCAGTTCTTC
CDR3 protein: CASSRAGEPYNEQFF

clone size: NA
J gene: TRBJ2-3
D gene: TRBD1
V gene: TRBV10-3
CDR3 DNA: TGTGCCATCAGTGAGTACGAGGGGGCGAGCCATTTT
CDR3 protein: CAISEYEGASHF

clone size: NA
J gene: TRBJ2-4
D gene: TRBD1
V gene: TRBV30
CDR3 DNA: TGTGCCTGGAGTGTATCGACAGGGGGCGCGGGGGCTTTAGCCAAAAACATTCAGTACTTC
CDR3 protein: CAWSVSTGGAGALAKNIQYF

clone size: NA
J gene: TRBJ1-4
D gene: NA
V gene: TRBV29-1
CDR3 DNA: TGCAGCGTTGAAAGGCGGGGTTCCGAAAAACTGTTTTTT
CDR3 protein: CSVERRGSEKLFF

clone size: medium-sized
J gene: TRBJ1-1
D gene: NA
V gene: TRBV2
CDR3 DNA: TGTGCCAGCACGAAGGGGGAGGGCACTGAAGCTTTCTTT
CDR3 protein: CASTKGEGTEAFF

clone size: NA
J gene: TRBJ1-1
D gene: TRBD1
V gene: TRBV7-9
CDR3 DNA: TGTGCCAGCAACTCACAGGGGGACACTGAAGCTTTCTTT
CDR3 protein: CASNSQGDTEAFF

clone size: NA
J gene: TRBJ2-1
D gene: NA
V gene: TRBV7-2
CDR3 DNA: TGTGCCAGCAGCTTTCGGGGTGGGGAGCAGTTCTTC
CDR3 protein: CASSFRGGEQFF

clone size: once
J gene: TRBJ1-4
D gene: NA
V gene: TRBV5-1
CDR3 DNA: TGCGCCAGCAGCTTGGAGGGGTCTTCTAATGAAAAACTGTTTTTT
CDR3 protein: CASSLEGSSNEKLFF

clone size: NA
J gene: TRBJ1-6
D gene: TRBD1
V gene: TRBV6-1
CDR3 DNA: TGTGCCAGCAGTCCCCGGGACAGGGAACGTTCACCCCTCCACTTT
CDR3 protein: CASSPRDRERSPLHF

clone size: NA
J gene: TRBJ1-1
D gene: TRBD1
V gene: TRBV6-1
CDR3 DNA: TGTGCCAGCAGTGAGGGAGGGACAGGGTCTGAAGCTTTCTTT
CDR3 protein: CASSEGGTGSEAFF

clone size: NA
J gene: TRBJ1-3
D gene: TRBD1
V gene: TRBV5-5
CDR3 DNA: TGTGCCAGCAGCTGGACCTCTGACAGGGAAGACACCATATATTTT
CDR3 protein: CASSWTSDREDTIYF

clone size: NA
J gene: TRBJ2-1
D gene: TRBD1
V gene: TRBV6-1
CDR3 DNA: TGTGCCAGCATATCGAAGACAGGGAATGAGCAGTTCTTC
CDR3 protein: CASISKTGNEQFF

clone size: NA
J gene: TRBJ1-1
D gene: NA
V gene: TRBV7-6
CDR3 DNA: TGTGCCAGCAGCCAAACGGACACTAACACTGAAGCTTTCTTT
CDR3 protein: CASSQTDTNTEAFF

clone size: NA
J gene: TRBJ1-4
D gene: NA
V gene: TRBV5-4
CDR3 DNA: TGTGCCAGCAGCTTACCGGGGTTGGGAGAAAAACTGTTTTTT
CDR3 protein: CASSLPGLGEKLFF

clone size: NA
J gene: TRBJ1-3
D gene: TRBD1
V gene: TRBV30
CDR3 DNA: TGTGCCTGGAGTGTAGGAATGACAGGGGTGCGCACCATATATTTT
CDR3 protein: CAWSVGMTGVRTIYF

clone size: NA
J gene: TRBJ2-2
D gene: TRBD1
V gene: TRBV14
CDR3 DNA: TGTGCCAGCAGCCGCGGTAGACAGGGGGCTTTGGTTGGCACCGGGGAGCTGTTTTTT
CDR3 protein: CASSRGRQGALVGTGELFF

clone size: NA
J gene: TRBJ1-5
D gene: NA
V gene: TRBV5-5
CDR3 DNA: TGTGCCAGCAGCCCTTGGACGGGGAATCAGCCCCAGCATTTT
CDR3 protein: CASSPWTGNQPQHF

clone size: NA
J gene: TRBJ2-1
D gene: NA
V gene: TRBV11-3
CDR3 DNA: TGTGCCAGCGAGCCCAGGGGCCACAATGAGCAGTTCTTC
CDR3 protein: CASEPRGHNEQFF

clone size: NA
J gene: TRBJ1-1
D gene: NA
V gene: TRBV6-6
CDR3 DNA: TGTGCCTCCGTGGAGGAGACTGAAGCTTTCTTT
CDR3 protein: CASVEETEAFF

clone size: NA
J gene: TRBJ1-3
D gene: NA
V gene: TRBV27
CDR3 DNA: TGTGCCAGCAGCATTAGTTACTCTGGAAACACCATATATTTT
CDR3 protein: CASSISYSGNTIYF

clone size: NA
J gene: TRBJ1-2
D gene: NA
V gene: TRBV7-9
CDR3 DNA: TGTGCCAGCAGCTTAAGTCCGGTCGTTGAAGGCTACACCTTC
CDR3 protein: CASSLSPVVEGYTF

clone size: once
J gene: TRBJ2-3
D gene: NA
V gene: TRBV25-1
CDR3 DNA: TGTGCCAGCAGTCTCCACCCGGGGGATACGCAGTATTTT
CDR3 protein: CASSLHPGDTQYF

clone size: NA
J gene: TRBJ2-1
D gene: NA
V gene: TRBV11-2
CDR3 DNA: TGTGCCAGCAGCTTAGGTGGAGTGGAGCAGTTCTTC
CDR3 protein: CASSLGGVEQFF

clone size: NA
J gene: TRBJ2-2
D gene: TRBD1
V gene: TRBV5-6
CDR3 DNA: TGTGCCAGCAGCTTGAGGGGACAGTCTAACACCGGGGAGCTGTTTTTT
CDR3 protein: CASSLRGQSNTGELFF

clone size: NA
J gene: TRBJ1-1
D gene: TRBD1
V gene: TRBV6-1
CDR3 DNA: TGTGCCAGCAGTAACCTGGGACAGGGGGTCAATGAAGCTTTCTTT
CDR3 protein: CASSNLGQGVNEAFF

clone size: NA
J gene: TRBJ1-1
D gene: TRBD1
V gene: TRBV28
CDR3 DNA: TGTGCCAGCAGTTTCGGACAGGGGAGCACTGAAGCTTTCTTT
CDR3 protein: CASSFGQGSTEAFF

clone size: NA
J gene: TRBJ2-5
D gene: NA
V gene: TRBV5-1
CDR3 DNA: TGCGCCAGCAGCTTGATGCAGATGCAAGAGACCCAGTACTTC
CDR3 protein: CASSLMQMQETQYF

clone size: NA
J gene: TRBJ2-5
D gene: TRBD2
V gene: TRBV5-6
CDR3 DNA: TGTGCCAGCAGCTTGGGACTAGCGGGGTACCAAGAGACCCAGTACTTC
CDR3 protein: CASSLGLAGYQETQYF

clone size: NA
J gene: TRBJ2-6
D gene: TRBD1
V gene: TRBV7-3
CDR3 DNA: TGTGCCAGCAGCTTACTGACAGGGGTTGGGGCCAACGTCCTGACTTTC
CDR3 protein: CASSLLTGVGANVLTF

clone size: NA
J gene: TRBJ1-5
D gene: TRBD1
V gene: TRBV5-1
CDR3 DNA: TGCGCCAGCAGCTTGGGAGACGGGACAGGGCCTAGCAATCAGCCCCAGCATTTT
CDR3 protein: CASSLGDGTGPSNQPQHF

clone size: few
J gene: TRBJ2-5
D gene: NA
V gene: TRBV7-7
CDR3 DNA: TGTGCTAGCAGCCCTGACATAGAAGAGACCCAGTACTTC
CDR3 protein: CASSPDIEETQYF

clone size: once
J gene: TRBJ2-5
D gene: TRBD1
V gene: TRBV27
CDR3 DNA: TGTGCCAGCAGAGCCGGGACAGTACAAGAGACCCAGTACTTC
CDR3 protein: CASRAGTVQETQYF

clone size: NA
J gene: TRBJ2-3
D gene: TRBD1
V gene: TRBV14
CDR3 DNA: TGTGCCAGCAGCCTCTCAACGACAGGGGCAGATACGCAGTATTTT
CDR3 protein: CASSLSTTGADTQYF

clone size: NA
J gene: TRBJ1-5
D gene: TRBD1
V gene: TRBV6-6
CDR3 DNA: TGTGCCAGCACCCGCGAGGGGGCGGGTCAGCCCCAGCATTTT
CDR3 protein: CASTREGAGQPQHF

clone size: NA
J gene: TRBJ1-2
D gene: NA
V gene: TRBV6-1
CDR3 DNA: TGTGCCAGCAGCGGAGATGGCTACACCTTC
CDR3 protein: CASSGDGYTF

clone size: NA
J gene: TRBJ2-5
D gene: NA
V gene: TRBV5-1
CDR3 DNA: TGCGCCAGCAGACACCCGGGGGACCAAGAGACCCAGTACTTC
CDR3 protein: CASRHPGDQETQYF

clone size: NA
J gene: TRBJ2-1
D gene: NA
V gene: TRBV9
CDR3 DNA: TGTGCCAGCAGCGCCCTCGGACGGGATGGCGGTGAGCAGTTCTTC
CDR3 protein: CASSALGRDGGEQFF

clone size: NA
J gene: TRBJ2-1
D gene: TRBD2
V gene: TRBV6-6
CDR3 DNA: TGTGCCAGCAGTTCGCTAGCGGGAGTTAGCTACAATGAGCAGTTCTTC
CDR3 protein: CASSSLAGVSYNEQFF

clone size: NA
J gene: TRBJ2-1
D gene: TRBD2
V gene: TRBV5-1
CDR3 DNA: TGCGCCAGCAGCCTAACTGGGACTAGCGTCTATGAGCAGTTCTTC
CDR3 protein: CASSLTGTSVYEQFF